This is a list of T cell receptor beta chains from one sample in a study of shared clonotypes between healthy human individuals. Only in-frame clones appear in the TCRdb table, and some are missing; sequencing was by immunoSEQ multiplex PCR. In the table there are more than 400,000 clones, about 96% of which are singletons. Sequencing was carried out using naive CD4+ T cells sorted from blood. The receptor source for this set is a woman aged 25-40 years in good health. The CDR3 runs from the conserved cysteine through the conserved F or W. Fields, in order: CDR3 protein, CDR3 DNA, clone size, J gene, V gene, D gene. D genes are given only for firm matches. Size values are once, few and many counts, or a class for expanded clones, and some rows have none.

cdr3_aa: CASSSPRPLYSNQPQHF
cdr3_nt: TGTGCCAGCAGCTCGCCCCGACCGCTGTATAGCAATCAGCCCCAGCATTTT
clone_size: .
j_call: TRBJ1-5
v_call: TRBV5-8
d_call: .

cdr3_aa: CASSLSGREQYF
cdr3_nt: TGTGCCAGCAGCTTAAGCGGGCGCGAGCAGTACTTC
clone_size: .
j_call: TRBJ2-7
v_call: TRBV13
d_call: .

cdr3_aa: CASSYSKLAGRETQYF
cdr3_nt: TGTGCCAGCAGTTACTCTAAGCTAGCGGGAAGGGAGACCCAGTACTTC
clone_size: .
j_call: TRBJ2-5
v_call: TRBV6-5
d_call: TRBD2

cdr3_aa: CASSPTSGHNEQFF
cdr3_nt: TGTGCCAGCAGCCCGACTAGCGGCCACAATGAGCAGTTCTTC
clone_size: .
j_call: TRBJ2-1
v_call: TRBV6-5
d_call: TRBD2

cdr3_aa: CASSHLGPYSGNTIYF
cdr3_nt: TGTGCCAGCAGCCATCTCGGACCCTACTCTGGAAACACCATATATTTT
clone_size: .
j_call: TRBJ1-3
v_call: TRBV14
d_call: .

cdr3_aa: CRGDSNTEAFF
cdr3_nt: TGCAGGGGGGACAGCAACACTGAAGCTTTCTTT
clone_size: .
j_call: TRBJ1-1
v_call: TRBV29-1
d_call: TRBD1

cdr3_aa: CASRREQEKLFF
cdr3_nt: TGTGCCAGCAGAAGGGAGCAAGAAAAACTGTTTTTT
clone_size: few
j_call: TRBJ1-4
v_call: TRBV6-6
d_call: .

cdr3_aa: CASSVIGVGSYNEQFF
cdr3_nt: TGTGCCAGCAGTGTTATAGGGGTTGGTTCCTACAATGAGCAGTTCTTC
clone_size: .
j_call: TRBJ2-1
v_call: TRBV28
d_call: .

cdr3_aa: CASSPPGAGPTF
cdr3_nt: TGTGCCAGCAGTCCCCCCGGGGCGGGACCAACCTTC
clone_size: once
j_call: TRBJ2-7
v_call: TRBV27
d_call: .

cdr3_aa: CASSAGQGWRFYNEQFF
cdr3_nt: TGCGCCAGCAGCGCCGGACAGGGATGGCGGTTCTACAATGAGCAGTTCTTC
clone_size: .
j_call: TRBJ2-1
v_call: TRBV5-1
d_call: TRBD1

cdr3_aa: CASSPSVGAEKLFF
cdr3_nt: TGTGCCAGCTCACCTTCCGTTGGCGCTGAAAAACTGTTTTTT
clone_size: .
j_call: TRBJ1-4
v_call: TRBV18
d_call: .

cdr3_aa: CASSSPGSYNEQFF
cdr3_nt: TGTGCCAGCAGCTCCCCCGGGAGCTACAATGAGCAGTTCTTC
clone_size: .
j_call: TRBJ2-1
v_call: TRBV13
d_call: .

cdr3_aa: CASSQRQSGANVLTF
cdr3_nt: TGTGCCAGCAGCCAAAGACAGTCTGGGGCCAACGTCCTGACTTTC
clone_size: .
j_call: TRBJ2-6
v_call: TRBV28
d_call: .

cdr3_aa: CASIPTGASVGYTF
cdr3_nt: TGTGCCAGTATTCCGACAGGGGCGAGTGTTGGCTACACCTTC
clone_size: once
j_call: TRBJ1-2
v_call: TRBV19
d_call: TRBD1

cdr3_aa: CASSGTGTGYEKLFF
cdr3_nt: TGTGCCAGCAGTGGGACCGGGACAGGGTATGAAAAACTGTTTTTT
clone_size: .
j_call: TRBJ1-4
v_call: TRBV6-1
d_call: TRBD1

cdr3_aa: CASSLGTGGVGYTF
cdr3_nt: TGTGCCAGCAGTCTGGGGACAGGGGGCGTTGGCTACACCTTC
clone_size: .
j_call: TRBJ1-2
v_call: TRBV28
d_call: TRBD1

cdr3_aa: CASASISSYNEQFF
cdr3_nt: TGTGCCAGTGCCAGCATTAGCTCCTACAATGAGCAGTTCTTC
clone_size: .
j_call: TRBJ2-1
v_call: TRBV19
d_call: .

cdr3_aa: CASSRALFTDTQYF
cdr3_nt: TGTGCCAGCTCTCGCGCACTATTCACAGATACGCAGTATTTT
clone_size: .
j_call: TRBJ2-3
v_call: TRBV6-5
d_call: .

cdr3_aa: CASSAQLGQDSGANVLTF
cdr3_nt: TGTGCCAGCAGCGCGCAACTCGGACAGGACTCTGGGGCCAACGTCCTGACTTTC
clone_size: .
j_call: TRBJ2-6
v_call: TRBV5-6
d_call: TRBD1

cdr3_aa: CASSLALQSYEQYF
cdr3_nt: TGTGCCAGCAGCTTAGCGCTCCAGAGCTACGAGCAGTACTTC
clone_size: few
j_call: TRBJ2-7
v_call: TRBV11-1
d_call: .

cdr3_aa: CASRTPGLESGEQFF
cdr3_nt: TGTGCCAGCAGGACTCCGGGACTAGAGAGCGGTGAGCAGTTCTTC
clone_size: once
j_call: TRBJ2-1
v_call: TRBV28
d_call: TRBD2

cdr3_aa: CASSQAGQGISGNTIYF
cdr3_nt: TGCGCCAGCAGTCAAGCCGGACAGGGAATCTCTGGAAACACCATATATTTT
clone_size: .
j_call: TRBJ1-3
v_call: TRBV23-1
d_call: TRBD1

cdr3_aa: CASSLYASGSYEQYF
cdr3_nt: TGTGCCAGCAGCTTGTATGCTAGCGGGAGCTACGAGCAGTACTTC
clone_size: .
j_call: TRBJ2-7
v_call: TRBV5-4
d_call: TRBD2

cdr3_aa: CASKLDEQYF
cdr3_nt: TGTGCCAGCAAGCTAGACGAGCAGTACTTC
clone_size: once
j_call: TRBJ2-7
v_call: TRBV2
d_call: .

cdr3_aa: CASSRGRGTGGTSYEQYF
cdr3_nt: TGCGCCAGCAGCCGGGGACGTGGGACAGGGGGGACCTCCTACGAGCAGTACTTC
clone_size: .
j_call: TRBJ2-7
v_call: TRBV4-1
d_call: TRBD1

cdr3_aa: CASSGQGGETQYF
cdr3_nt: TGTGCCAGCAGCGGACAGGGAGGAGAGACCCAGTACTTC
clone_size: .
j_call: TRBJ2-5
v_call: TRBV7-9
d_call: TRBD1

cdr3_aa: CSAPDFREFF
cdr3_nt: TGCAGTGCTCCGGATTTCCGAGAGTTCTTC
clone_size: few
j_call: TRBJ2-1
v_call: TRBV20-1
d_call: .

cdr3_aa: CASSGGDLLPYEQYF
cdr3_nt: TGTGCCAGCAGTGGAGGGGATTTGCTCCCCTACGAGCAGTACTTC
clone_size: .
j_call: TRBJ2-7
v_call: TRBV6-6
d_call: .

cdr3_aa: CASSPPNFQEGFYGYTF
cdr3_nt: TGTGCCAGCTCACCACCGAATTTTCAGGAGGGATTCTATGGCTACACCTTC
clone_size: .
j_call: TRBJ1-2
v_call: TRBV18
d_call: .

cdr3_aa: CASSVSSGDYNEQFF
cdr3_nt: TGTGCCAGTAGTGTGTCTAGCGGGGACTACAATGAGCAGTTCTTC
clone_size: .
j_call: TRBJ2-1
v_call: TRBV19
d_call: TRBD2

cdr3_aa: CASSEGKRGNWGNQPQHF
cdr3_nt: TGTGCCAGCAGTGAAGGGAAGAGGGGGAACTGGGGCAATCAGCCCCAGCATTTT
clone_size: .
j_call: TRBJ1-5
v_call: TRBV2
d_call: .

cdr3_aa: CSALGDSANSYEQYF
cdr3_nt: TGCAGCGCCCTCGGGGATTCAGCGAACTCCTACGAGCAGTACTTC
clone_size: .
j_call: TRBJ2-7
v_call: TRBV29-1
d_call: .

cdr3_aa: CASSLMTDEQYF
cdr3_nt: TGTGCCAGCAGCTTGATGACTGACGAGCAGTACTTC
clone_size: .
j_call: TRBJ2-7
v_call: TRBV5-6
d_call: .

cdr3_aa: CAISDIDRAGTGELFF
cdr3_nt: TGTGCCATCAGTGACATAGACAGGGCTGGCACCGGGGAGCTGTTTTTT
clone_size: .
j_call: TRBJ2-2
v_call: TRBV10-3
d_call: TRBD1

cdr3_aa: CASSRQGETQYF
cdr3_nt: TGTGCCAGCAGCCGACAGGGAGAGACCCAGTACTTC
clone_size: .
j_call: TRBJ2-5
v_call: TRBV7-2
d_call: TRBD1

cdr3_aa: CASRSTGTAEAFF
cdr3_nt: TGTGCCAGCAGGAGTACCGGGACAGCAGAAGCTTTCTTT
clone_size: .
j_call: TRBJ1-1
v_call: TRBV6-1
d_call: TRBD1

cdr3_aa: CASSLETGYGYTF
cdr3_nt: TGTGCCAGCAGTTTGGAGACAGGCTATGGCTACACCTTC
clone_size: .
j_call: TRBJ1-2
v_call: TRBV28
d_call: .